The T cell receptor (beta chain) under discussion was sequenced for a study of T cell changes during pregnancy in multiple sclerosis (dated by TCRdb to the late 2010s). At the level of the whole study: The study examined how the T cell repertoire changed over the course of pregnancy in women with multiple sclerosis.

Library generation was performed with the immunoSEQ multiplex PCR assay. TCRdb took this table from immuneACCESS and kept in-frame rearrangements with V and J called. Such tables lack part of the clones; where checked against another copy, unresolved V genes explain under half of the gap, and the rest is unexplained. The sample yields almost 40,000 clones; approximately 90% were counted once. The top ten hold 0.3% to 0.4% of the sample. This clone occurred once. This receptor's antigen is unknown. No base-level quality is on record; no much larger clone is a single base apart. The germline V gene supplies CDR1 KGHSH and CDR2 LQKENI. The CDR3 holds 13 amino acids from the cysteine to the phenylalanine. The kept DNA is CDR3 alone, 39 bases in frame from the first base. V has 3 bases trimmed and J has 5 bases trimmed; junction bases matching no gene number 3.

The TCR was taken from a female donor in good health, enrolled as a control in a pregnancy study. The specimen comprised CD4+ T cells from peripheral blood mononuclear cells, sampled in the third trimester of pregnancy. This receptor chain uses TRBV18 and TRBJ1-2, with 7 bases in between that match TRBD1. The CDR3 in this case is CASSPDRVYGYTF. The sequenced DNA is TGTGCCAGCTCACCTGACAGGGTTTATGGCTACACCTTC.